Included here is one T cell receptor (beta chain) sequence, with context. The antigen is unknown. The ends were cut back, 0 bases at V and 6 bases at J, with 16 bases in the middle. Germline V lookup: CDR1 SGDLS, CDR2 YYNGEE. There are 16 residues in the CDR3. These data belong to a study of shared clonotypes between healthy human individuals. Naive-designated CD8 cells lacked CD45RO, were positively enriched for CCR7, and omitted terminally differentiated effector memory CD45RA+ cells. Assay runs were performed at deep level. Genomic DNA belonging to each subset was distributed in equal measure over several immunoSEQ plates. The table came from immunoSEQ multiplex PCR; TCRdb's copy has only in-frame clones and leaves some out. Among about 2.1 million clones listed, 93% were seen once. The study, taken as a whole, reports: Despite large depth, rarefaction showed incomplete sorted-subset sequencing. Across subsets, estimated richness was generally greater for naive than for memory populations.

The V gene is TRBV9, the J gene TRBJ1-3; no clear D. This receptor was obtained from a man younger than 30 in good health. Some clones in this sample may be carry-over from other donors' samples. Specimen: naive CD8+ T cells from PBMCs. CDR3 sequence reads: CASSVAGIGVSNTIYF. CDR3 bases: TGTGCCAGCAGCGTAGCTGGTATCGGGGTTTCAAACACCATATATTTT.